This entry lists 26 T cell receptor beta chains sequenced from one sample in a study of T-cell memory formation after mild COVID-19. MiXCR, applied by TCRdb to the 5' RACE reads, yields one record per CDR3 protein. The sample holds some 150,000 distinct CDR3 sequences, 15% to 20% seen once. The sample was PBMCs or a T cell subset sorted from them (not recorded which). The receptors derive from an adult woman who had mild COVID-19 (a few samples of this study predate the infection). Cell type and time point are not known.

The chain links TRBV6-6 to TRBJ2-4; TRBD1 might be the D (5 bases). CDR1 and CDR2 from the germline V gene are MNHNY and SVGAGI (reference sequence). CDR3 size: 13 residues. The V and J ends lost 4 bases and 6 bases respectively, with 10 bases between them. The CDR3 nucleotides are TGTGCCAGCAGTTCAAGGGGTAGAAACATTCAGTACTTC. It codes for CASSSRGRNIQYF.

This clonotype was seen more than once but under ten times. The J gene is TRBJ1-6, the V gene TRBV7-9; tentatively, D is TRBD1 (5 bases). V dropped 4 bases and J dropped 5 bases, with 18 bases sitting between them. The germline CDR1 and CDR2 sequences are SEHNR and FQNEAQ (reference sequence). This CDR3 contains 17 residues. For the CDR3, the DNA is TGTGCCAGCAGCTCTCAGGGACGCGCGACCAATAATTCACCCCTCCACTTT. Protein: CASSSQGRATNNSPLHF.

V gene TRBV9 combines with J gene TRBJ2-7; 10 bases fit TRBD2. V was clipped by 0 bases and J by 6 bases; unmatched bases: 0. CDR3 length: 13 amino acids. From germline, CDR1 is SGDLS and CDR2 YYNGEE. The CDR3 here is CASSVGLAGEQYF. The CDR3 DNA sequence: TGTGCCAGCAGCGTAGGACTAGCGGGCGAGCAGTACTTC.

The rearrangement links TRBV12-5 to TRBJ2-3; unclear D gene. The CDR3 spans 13 residues. The germline V and J ends were trimmed by 1 base and 6 bases, with 8 bases remaining between them. Germline CDR1 reads LGHNT; CDR2 reads FRNRAP. The CDR3 region has the DNA TGTGCTAGTGGTTTGGAAAGGCGTGATACGCAGTATTTT. It codes for CASGLERRDTQYF.

The table lists this clonotype with a few counts. The gene calls are TRBV2 and TRBJ1-1; unclear D gene. Trimming pared 10 bases from V and 1 base from J, leaving 13 bases between. Germline assignment: CDR1 SNHLY and CDR2 FYNNEI. This CDR3 comprises 13 residues. The CDR3 coding sequence is TGTGCCACGAAGAGGGCCCGGAACACTGAAGCTTTCTTT. Protein: CATKRARNTEAFF.

This clonotype has more than one count but fewer than ten. J is TRBJ1-2 and V is TRBV5-1; D remains ambiguous. The CDR3 has 14 residues. Germline assignment: CDR1 SGHRS and CDR2 YFSETQ. The germline V and J ends were trimmed by 4 bases and 3 bases, with 13 bases remaining between them. This CDR3 reads CASSEGSADYGYTF. CDR3 coding DNA: TGCGCCAGCAGCGAAGGCAGCGCCGACTATGGCTACACCTTC.

This clonotype showed up just a few times. Written as DNA, the CDR3 is TGCGCCAGCAGCTTTTGGCAGGCGGGGTCCGGGGAGCTGTTTTTT. It codes for CASSFWQAGSGELFF. V is TRBV5-1 and J is TRBJ2-2, with a tentative D call TRBD2 (6 bases). CDR1 is SGHRS and CDR2 is YFSETQ in the germline V gene. This CDR3 is 15 amino acids long. Trimming left V 2 bases short and J 6 bases short, with 14 bases between.

The V and J genes are TRBV15 and TRBJ2-1, with 8 bases that match TRBD1. The V segment lost 6 bases and the J segment 7 bases; nucleotides outside the gene matches: 8. The CDR3 extends over 14 amino acids. Germline CDR1 is LNHNV and CDR2 is YYDKDF (reference sequence). CDR3 in DNA: TGTGCCACCAGGAGGACAGGGCCGTGGAATGAGCAGTTCTTC. It encodes CATRRTGPWNEQFF.

The rearrangement uses TRBV12-3 or TRBV12-4 and TRBJ1-5; D is unclear. The CDR3 runs to 14 residues. The ends were cut back, 5 bases at V and 0 bases at J, with 8 bases in the middle. The CDR3 protein is CASSLRYSNQPQHF. CDR3 in DNA: TGTGCCAGCAGTCTTAGATATAGCAATCAGCCCCAGCATTTT.

The chain uses TRBV7-6 and TRBJ2-3; D is perhaps TRBD1 or TRBD2 (5 bases each). CDR3 length: 14 amino acids. V lost 0 bases and J lost 5, with 9 bases in between. In germline, CDR1 is SGHVS, CDR2 FNYEAQ. CDR3 loop: CASSLAWGKDTQYF. The CDR3 DNA follows: TGTGCCAGCAGCTTAGCGTGGGGGAAAGATACGCAGTATTTT.

This clonotype has ten or more counts. The chain is built from TRBV15 and TRBJ2-1; D gene unclear. V was trimmed by 2 bases and J by 6 bases, leaving 5 bases between them. The CDR3 consists of 12 residues. The germline V gene encodes CDR1 LNHNV and CDR2 YYDKDF (reference sequence). For the CDR3, the DNA is TGTGCCACCAGCAGATCCGTCAATGAGCAGTTCTTC. It encodes CATSRSVNEQFF.

This CDR3 is CASSPLERGGNQPQHF. CDR3 bases: TGTGCCAGCTCACCACTCGAAAGGGGGGGCAATCAGCCCCAGCATTTT. The V and J genes are TRBV18 and TRBJ1-5, with TRBD1 as a possible D gene (6 bases). Germline V gene lookup returns CDR1 KGHSH and CDR2 LQKENI. This CDR3 has 16 residues. Trimming stripped 1 base from V and 2 bases from J, with 12 bases between.

This clonotype turned up a few times. V is TRBV20-1 and J is TRBJ1-5; weak D call: TRBD1 (5 bases). The CDR3 has 16 amino acids. The germline V and J ends were trimmed by 4 bases and 1 base, with 17 bases remaining between them. From germline, CDR1 is DFQATT and CDR2 SNEGSKA (reference sequence). This chain's CDR3 is CSAIKVGTLSNQPQHF. CDR3 sequence (DNA): TGCAGTGCTATAAAAGTGGGGACTCTAAGCAATCAGCCCCAGCATTTT.

V usage is TRBV5-6 and J usage is TRBJ2-7; D is undetermined. From germline, CDR1 is SGHDT and CDR2 YYEEEE. CDR3 length equals 16 residues. The V and J ends lost 4 bases and 0 bases respectively, with 17 bases between them. CDR3 amino acids: CASSHLRDGVSYEQYF. DNA for the CDR3: TGTGCCAGCAGCCATTTGAGAGACGGCGTCTCCTACGAGCAGTACTTC.

CDR3 in amino acids: CASSLGSLTGELFF. In nucleotides, the CDR3 is TGTGCCAGCAGCTTGGGAAGCCTCACCGGGGAGCTGTTTTTT. The chain uses TRBV5-6 and TRBJ2-2; D remains unclear. CDR1 and CDR2 (germline): SGHDT, YYEEEE. The V end was cut by 0 bases, the J end by 4 bases, with 7 bases between. The CDR3 extends over 14 amino acids.

This clonotype was seen more than once but under ten times. V usage is TRBV23-1 and J usage is TRBJ2-7; 8 bases fit TRBD1. TRBV23-1 is identified as an open reading frame with a role that is uncertain. The V and J ends lost 4 bases and 5 bases, in that order; junction bases with no gene match: 4. The CDR3 loop spans 13 amino acids. The CDR3 DNA reads TGCGCCAGCAGTCGCCCAGGGGGCCACGAGCAGTACTTC. Translation gives CASSRPGGHEQYF.

The chain couples TRBV18 to TRBJ2-2, with TRBD1 as a possible D gene (6 bases). From germline, CDR1 is KGHSH and CDR2 LQKENI. V was clipped by 1 base and J by 4 bases, with 13 bases between them. This CDR3 region has 16 residues. CDR3 sequence: CASSPLSAGATGELFF. CDR3 sequence (DNA): TGTGCCAGCTCACCACTTTCTGCAGGGGCCACCGGGGAGCTGTTTTTT.

The V gene is TRBV24-1, the J gene TRBJ2-5; D unclear. V lost 6 bases, J lost 5 bases, and 18 bases lay in between. CDR1 and CDR2 (germline): KGHDR, SFDVKD. The CDR3 extends over 15 amino acids. Here the CDR3 DNA reads TGTGCCACCAGTTTCGGGTCAGGCGCAGAGGAGACCCAGTACTTC. Its protein is CATSFGSGAEETQYF.

This clonotype was counted only a few times. The chain combines TRBV5-1 with TRBJ2-3, with TRBD2 matching 10 bases. With 4 bases clipped from V and 1 base from J, the junction kept 6 bases outside the gene matches. This CDR3 has 16 residues. Germline-derived CDR1 and CDR2 are SGHRS and YFSETQ. CDR3 bases: TGCGCCAGCAGCCCCCCCGGGACTAGCGGCACAGATACGCAGTATTTT. Encoded protein: CASSPPGTSGTDTQYF. The full variable domain, its missing parts supplied by reference TRBV5-1 and TRBJ2-3, is KAGVTQTPRYLIKTRGQQVTLSCSPISGHRSVSWYQQTPGQGLQFLFEYFSETQRNKGNFPGRFSGRQFSNSRSEMNVSTLELGDSALYLCASSPPGTSGTDTQYFGPGTRLTVL.

This rearrangement joins TRBV9 to TRBJ2-1; possibly TRBD2 for D (5 bases). CDR1 and CDR2 (germline): SGDLS, YYNGEE. V shed 1 base and J shed 6 bases, with 8 bases lying between them. The CDR3 length is 13 residues. CDR3 DNA: TGTGCCAGCAGCGTAACCGGAGGCAATGAGCAGTTCTTC. Protein sequence: CASSVTGGNEQFF.

The V call is TRBV12-3 or TRBV12-4, the J call TRBJ1-1, with a weak D call TRBD1 (6 bases). Trimming cost V 5 bases and J 1 base, with 14 bases left between them. This CDR3 has 15 residues. CDR3 protein: CASSPGRGKNTEAFF. For the CDR3, the DNA is TGTGCCAGCAGTCCGGGCAGGGGAAAGAACACTGAAGCTTTCTTT.

The genes are TRBV5-5 and TRBJ2-7; 10 bases align to TRBD2. CDR3 size: 16 residues. J gave up 2 bases and V 4 bases, and 9 bases lay outside the gene matches. Per germline, CDR1 SGHKS and CDR2 YYEKEE (reference sequence). The CDR3 reads CASSRVSGGGTYEQYF. The CDR3 DNA reads as TGTGCCAGCAGCAGAGTGAGCGGGGGGGGAACCTACGAGCAGTACTTC.

This clonotype has more than one count but fewer than ten. This chain uses TRBV12-3 or TRBV12-4 with TRBJ1-1, with D hard to call. Trimming removed 4 bases at V and 5 bases at J, with 11 bases between. CDR3 size: 13 residues. Here the CDR3 reads CASSWGGTTEAFF. As DNA, the CDR3 is TGTGCCAGCAGTTGGGGAGGAACAACTGAAGCTTTCTTT.

J is TRBJ1-5 and V is TRBV6-6; 8 bases agree with TRBD1. The germline V gene has CDR1 MNHNY and CDR2 SVGAGI (reference sequence). V lost 5 bases and J lost 1; bases outside the gene matches: 7. The CDR3 consists of 16 residues. CDR3 sequence (DNA): TGTGCCAGCAGTCCCAGGGGGCGCGGGAGCAATCAGCCCCAGCATTTT. This encodes CASSPRGRGSNQPQHF.

With respect to this clonotype: The missing conserved phenylalanine or tryptophan at the end of this CDR3 makes a read error likely. The chain uses TRBV29-1 and TRBJ1-1; D is ambiguous. Trimming shortened V by 6 bases and J by 0 bases, and 8 bases separated the two germline ends. CDR3 size: 12 residues. Germline lookup yields CDR1 SQVTM and CDR2 ANQGSEA. The CDR3 DNA reads as TGCAGCGTGATCGACCTGAACACTGAAGCTTTCCTT. Amino acid sequence: CSVIDLNTEAFL.

The J gene is TRBJ2-4, the V gene TRBV20-1; D unclear. The CDR3 consists of 15 residues. Germline values: CDR1 DFQATT, CDR2 SNEGSKA (reference sequence). Trimming pared 0 bases from V and 0 bases from J, leaving 9 bases between. The CDR3 DNA reads as TGCAGTGCTAGAGAAGCCAAGGTAGCCAAAAACATTCAGTACTTC. Protein: CSAREAKVAKNIQYF.